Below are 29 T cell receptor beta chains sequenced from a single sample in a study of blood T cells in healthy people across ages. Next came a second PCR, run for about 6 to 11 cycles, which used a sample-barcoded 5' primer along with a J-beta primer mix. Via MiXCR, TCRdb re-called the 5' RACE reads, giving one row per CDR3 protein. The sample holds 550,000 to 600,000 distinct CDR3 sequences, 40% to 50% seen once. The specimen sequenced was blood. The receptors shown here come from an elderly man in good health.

As DNA, the CDR3 is TGTGCCAGCAGCTTAGACGAGACTTCCTACAATGAGCAGTTCTTC. Its translation is CASSLDETSYNEQFF. The V call is TRBV7-2, the J call TRBJ2-1; the D is unclear. Between the trimmed V and J ends, which lost 1 base and 1 base, there was a span of 8 bases. Germline CDR1 and CDR2: SGHTA and FQGNSA. This CDR3 contains 15 residues.

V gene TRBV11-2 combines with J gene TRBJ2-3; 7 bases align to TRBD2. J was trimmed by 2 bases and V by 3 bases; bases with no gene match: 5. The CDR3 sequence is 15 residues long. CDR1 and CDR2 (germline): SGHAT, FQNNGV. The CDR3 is CASSFPGLDTDTQYF. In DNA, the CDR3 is TGTGCCAGCAGCTTCCCCGGACTAGACACAGATACGCAGTATTTT.

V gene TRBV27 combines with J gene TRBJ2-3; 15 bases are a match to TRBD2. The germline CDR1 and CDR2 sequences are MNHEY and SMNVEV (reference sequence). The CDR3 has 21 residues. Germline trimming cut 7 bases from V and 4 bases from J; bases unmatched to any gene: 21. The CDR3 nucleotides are TGTGCCAGCACCCCTCAAGTTACCGGGACTAGCGGGGGGAGTGTCGCAGATACGCAGTATTTT. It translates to CASTPQVTGTSGGSVADTQYF.

The CDR3 region is CASSLRIANYGYTF. CDR3 DNA sequence: TGTGCCAGCAGCTTGCGTATAGCTAACTATGGCTACACCTTC. The chain uses TRBV5-8 and TRBJ1-2; D is ambiguous. Germline assignment: CDR1 SGHTS and CDR2 YDEGEE. The V end was cut by 1 base, the J end by 0 bases, with 7 bases between. The CDR3 extends over 14 amino acids.

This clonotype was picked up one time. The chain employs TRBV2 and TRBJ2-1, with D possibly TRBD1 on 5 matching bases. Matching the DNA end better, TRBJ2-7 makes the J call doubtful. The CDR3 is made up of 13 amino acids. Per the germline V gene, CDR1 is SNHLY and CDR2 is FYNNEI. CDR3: CASSATVNYEQYF. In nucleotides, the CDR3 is TGTGCCAGCAGTGCGACAGTAAACTACGAGCAGTACTTC.

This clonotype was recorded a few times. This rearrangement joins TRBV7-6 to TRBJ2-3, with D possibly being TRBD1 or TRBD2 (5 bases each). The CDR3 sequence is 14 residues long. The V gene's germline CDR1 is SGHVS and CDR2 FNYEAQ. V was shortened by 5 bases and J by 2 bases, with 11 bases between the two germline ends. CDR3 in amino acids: CASSQRDVTDTQYF. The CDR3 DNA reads TGTGCCAGCAGCCAACGGGACGTCACAGATACGCAGTATTTT.

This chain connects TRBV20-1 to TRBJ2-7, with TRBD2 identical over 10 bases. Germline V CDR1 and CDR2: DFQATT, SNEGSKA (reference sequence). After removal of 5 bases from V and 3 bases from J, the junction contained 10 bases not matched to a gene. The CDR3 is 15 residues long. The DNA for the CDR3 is TGCAGTGCTTCAGGAGGTAGCGGGGGGATCTACGAGCAGTACTTC. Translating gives CSASGGSGGIYEQYF.

This CDR3 reads CASSVSLAYEQYF. CDR3 DNA sequence: TGTGCCAGCAGTGTGAGCCTAGCCTACGAGCAGTACTTC. This rearrangement joins TRBV12-3 or TRBV12-4 to TRBJ2-4; D uncertain. The last part of the DNA fits TRBJ2-7 better; the J call may be wrong. The CDR3 spans 13 residues.

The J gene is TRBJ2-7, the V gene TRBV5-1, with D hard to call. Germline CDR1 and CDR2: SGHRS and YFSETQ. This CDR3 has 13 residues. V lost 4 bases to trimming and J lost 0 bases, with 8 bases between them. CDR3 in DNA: TGCGCCAGCAGCACAACCCCCTCCTACGAGCAGTACTTC. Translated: CASSTTPSYEQYF. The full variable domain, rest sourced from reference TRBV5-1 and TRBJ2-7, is KAGVTQTPRYLIKTRGQQVTLSCSPISGHRSVSWYQQTPGQGLQFLFEYFSETQRNKGNFPGRFSGRQFSNSRSEMNVSTLELGDSALYLCASSTTPSYEQYFGPGTRLTVT.

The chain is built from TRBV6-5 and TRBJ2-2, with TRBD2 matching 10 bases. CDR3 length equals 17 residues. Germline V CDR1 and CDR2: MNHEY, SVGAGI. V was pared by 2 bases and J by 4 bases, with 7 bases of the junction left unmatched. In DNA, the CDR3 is TGTGCCAGCAGTTACGAGGCTAGCGGGGGAAGCACCGGGGAGCTGTTTTTT. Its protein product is CASSYEASGGSTGELFF.

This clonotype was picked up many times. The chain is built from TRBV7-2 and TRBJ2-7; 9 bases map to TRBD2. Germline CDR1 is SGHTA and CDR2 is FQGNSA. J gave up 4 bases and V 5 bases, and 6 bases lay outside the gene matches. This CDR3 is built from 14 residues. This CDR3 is CASSALAGTYEQYF. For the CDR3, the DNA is TGTGCCAGCAGCGCTCTAGCGGGGACGTACGAGCAGTACTTC.

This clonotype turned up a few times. The CDR3 is CSVESTLAGGSAYEQFF. Here the CDR3 DNA reads TGCAGCGTCGAGAGCACCCTAGCGGGGGGGAGTGCGTATGAGCAGTTCTTC. J is TRBJ2-1 and V is TRBV29-1; TRBD2 aligns across 12 bases. CDR3 length equals 17 residues. The ends lost 6 bases at V and 8 bases at J; junction bases unmatched: 17. Per germline, CDR1 SQVTM and CDR2 ANQGSEA.

CDR3 sequence (DNA): TGTGCCAGCAGTTTACTCGTCCTAGGTCGGGGAGATACGCAGTATTTT. This translates into CASSLLVLGRGDTQYF. The genes are TRBV6-2 or TRBV6-3 and TRBJ2-3; tentatively, D is TRBD2 (5 bases). The CDR3 consists of 16 residues. CDR1 is MNHEY and CDR2 is SVGEGT in the germline V gene. V lost 4 bases and J 5 bases, leaving 19 bases between the germline ends.

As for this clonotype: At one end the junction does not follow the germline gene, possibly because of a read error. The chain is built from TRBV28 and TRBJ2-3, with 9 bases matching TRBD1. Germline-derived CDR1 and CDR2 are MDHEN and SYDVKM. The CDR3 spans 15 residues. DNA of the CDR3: TGTACCAGCACCCGAAGGACAGGGGGCACAGATACGCAGTATTTT. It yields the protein CTSTRRTGGTDTQYF.

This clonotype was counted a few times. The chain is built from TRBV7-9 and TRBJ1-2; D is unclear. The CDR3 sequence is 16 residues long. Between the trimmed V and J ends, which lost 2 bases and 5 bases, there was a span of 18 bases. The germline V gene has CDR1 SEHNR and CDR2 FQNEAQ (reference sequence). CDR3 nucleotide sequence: TGTGCCAGCAGCTTATATCCGGAAGAGACGGCGTATGGCTACACCTTC. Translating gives CASSLYPEETAYGYTF.

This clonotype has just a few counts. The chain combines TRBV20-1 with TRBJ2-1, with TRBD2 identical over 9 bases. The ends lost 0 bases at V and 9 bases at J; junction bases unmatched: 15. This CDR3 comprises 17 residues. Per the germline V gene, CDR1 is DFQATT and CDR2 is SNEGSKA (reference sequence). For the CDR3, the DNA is TGCAGTGCTAGAGATTTTAGAAGCGGGAGGTTGGAGGGTGAGCAGTTCTTC. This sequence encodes CSARDFRSGRLEGEQFF.

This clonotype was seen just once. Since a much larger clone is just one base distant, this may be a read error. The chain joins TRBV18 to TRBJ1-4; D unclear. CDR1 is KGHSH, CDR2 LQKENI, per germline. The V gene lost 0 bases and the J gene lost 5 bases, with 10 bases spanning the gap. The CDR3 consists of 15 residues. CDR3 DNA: TGTGCCAGCTCACCACCGGACTGTTCAAATGAAAAACTGTTTTTT. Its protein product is CASSPPDCSNEKLFF.

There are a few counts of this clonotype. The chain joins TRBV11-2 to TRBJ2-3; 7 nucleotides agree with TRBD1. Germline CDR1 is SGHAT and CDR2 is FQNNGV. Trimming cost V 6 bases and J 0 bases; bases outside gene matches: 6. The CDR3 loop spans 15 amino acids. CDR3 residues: CASRLTGQSTDTQYF. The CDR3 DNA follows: TGTGCCAGCAGGTTGACAGGGCAAAGCACAGATACGCAGTATTTT.

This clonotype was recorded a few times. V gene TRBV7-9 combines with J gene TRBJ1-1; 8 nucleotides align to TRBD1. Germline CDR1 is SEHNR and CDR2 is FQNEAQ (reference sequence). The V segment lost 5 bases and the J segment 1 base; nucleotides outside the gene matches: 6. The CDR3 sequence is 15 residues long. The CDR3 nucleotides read TGTGCCAGCAGCGCCAGGACAGGGCCGAACACTGAAGCTTTCTTT. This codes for CASSARTGPNTEAFF.

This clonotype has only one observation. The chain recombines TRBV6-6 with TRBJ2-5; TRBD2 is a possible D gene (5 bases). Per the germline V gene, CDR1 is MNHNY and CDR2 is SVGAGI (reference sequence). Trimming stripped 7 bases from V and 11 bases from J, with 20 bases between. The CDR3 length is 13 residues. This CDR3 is CASKPGSWNEQYF. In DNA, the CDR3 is TGTGCCAGCAAACCGGGGTCGTGGAATGAGCAGTACTTC.

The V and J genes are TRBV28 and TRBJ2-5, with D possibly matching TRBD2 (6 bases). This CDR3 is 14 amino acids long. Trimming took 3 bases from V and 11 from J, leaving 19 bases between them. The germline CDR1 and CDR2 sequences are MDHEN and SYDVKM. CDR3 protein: CASSFGRNRREQYF. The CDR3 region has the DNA TGTGCCAGCAGTTTTGGACGCAATCGGAGGGAGCAGTACTTC.

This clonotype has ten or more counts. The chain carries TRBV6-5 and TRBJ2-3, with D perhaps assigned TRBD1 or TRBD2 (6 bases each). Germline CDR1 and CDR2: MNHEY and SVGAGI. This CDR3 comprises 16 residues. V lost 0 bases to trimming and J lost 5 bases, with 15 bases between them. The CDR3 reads CASSYSPPGAGDTQYF. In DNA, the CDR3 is TGTGCCAGCAGTTACTCCCCCCCGGGGGCCGGAGATACGCAGTATTTT.

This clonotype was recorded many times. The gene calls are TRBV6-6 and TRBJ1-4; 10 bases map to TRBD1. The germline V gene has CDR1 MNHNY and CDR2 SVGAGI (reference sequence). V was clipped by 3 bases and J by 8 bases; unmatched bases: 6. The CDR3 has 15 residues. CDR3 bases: TGTGCCAGCAGTTATCCCGGGACAGGGGACGAAAAACTGTTTTTT. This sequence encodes CASSYPGTGDEKLFF.

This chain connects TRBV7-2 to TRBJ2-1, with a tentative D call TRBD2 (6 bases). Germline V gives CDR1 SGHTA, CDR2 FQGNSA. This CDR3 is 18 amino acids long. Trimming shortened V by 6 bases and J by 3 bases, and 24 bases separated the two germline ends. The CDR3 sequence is CASSRIGAGTVGYNEQFF. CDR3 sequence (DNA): TGTGCCAGCAGTCGCATCGGGGCGGGAACAGTTGGCTACAATGAGCAGTTCTTC.

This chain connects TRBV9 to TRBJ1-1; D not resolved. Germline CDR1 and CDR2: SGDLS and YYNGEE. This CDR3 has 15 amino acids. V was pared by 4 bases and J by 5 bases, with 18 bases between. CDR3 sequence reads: CASSPEIGRGTEAFF. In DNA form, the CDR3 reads TGTGCCAGCAGCCCCGAAATCGGAAGAGGGACTGAAGCTTTCTTT.

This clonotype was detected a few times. CDR3 protein: CASSQEIAGVDEQYF. CDR3 in DNA: TGTGCCAGCAGCCAAGAGATAGCGGGAGTGGACGAGCAGTACTTC. V usage is TRBV3-1 and J usage is TRBJ2-7; 9 bases align to TRBD2. The CDR3 consists of 15 residues. After removal of 0 bases from V and 5 bases from J, the junction contained 5 bases not matched to a gene. Germline V gene data show CDR1 as LGHDT and CDR2 as YNNKEL (reference sequence).

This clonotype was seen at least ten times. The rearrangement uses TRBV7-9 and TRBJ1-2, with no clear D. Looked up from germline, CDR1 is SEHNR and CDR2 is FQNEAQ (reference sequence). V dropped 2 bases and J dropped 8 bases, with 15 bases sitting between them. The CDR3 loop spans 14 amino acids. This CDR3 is CASSLNGVTGGYTF. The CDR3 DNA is TGTGCCAGCAGCTTAAATGGGGTGACGGGCGGCTACACCTTC.

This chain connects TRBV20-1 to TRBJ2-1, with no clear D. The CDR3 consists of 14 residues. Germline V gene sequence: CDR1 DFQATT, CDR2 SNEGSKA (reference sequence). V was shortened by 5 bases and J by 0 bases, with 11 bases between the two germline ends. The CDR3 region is CSARSIISYNEQFF. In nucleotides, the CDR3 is TGCAGTGCTCGAAGTATTATCTCCTACAATGAGCAGTTCTTC.

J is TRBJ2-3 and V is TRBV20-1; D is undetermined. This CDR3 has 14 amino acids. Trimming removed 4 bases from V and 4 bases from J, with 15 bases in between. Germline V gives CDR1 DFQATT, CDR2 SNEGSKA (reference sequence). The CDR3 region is CSANNIRLSDTQYF. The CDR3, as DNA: TGCAGTGCTAATAATATTAGGCTATCAGATACGCAGTATTTT.